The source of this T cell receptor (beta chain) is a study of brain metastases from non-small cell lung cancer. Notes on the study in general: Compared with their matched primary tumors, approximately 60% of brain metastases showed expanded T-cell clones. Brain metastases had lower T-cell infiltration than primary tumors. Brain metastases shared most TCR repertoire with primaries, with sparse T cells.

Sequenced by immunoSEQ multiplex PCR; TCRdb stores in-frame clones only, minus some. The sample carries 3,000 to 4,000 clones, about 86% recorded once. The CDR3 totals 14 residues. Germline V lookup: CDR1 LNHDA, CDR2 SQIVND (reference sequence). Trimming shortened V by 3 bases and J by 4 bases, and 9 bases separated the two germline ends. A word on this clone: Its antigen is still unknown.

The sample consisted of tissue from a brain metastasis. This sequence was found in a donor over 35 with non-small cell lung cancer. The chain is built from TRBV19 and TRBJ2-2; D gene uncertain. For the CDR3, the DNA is TGTGCCAGTAGTATGGGGTCCCTCACCGGGGAGCTGTTTTTT. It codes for CASSMGSLTGELFF.